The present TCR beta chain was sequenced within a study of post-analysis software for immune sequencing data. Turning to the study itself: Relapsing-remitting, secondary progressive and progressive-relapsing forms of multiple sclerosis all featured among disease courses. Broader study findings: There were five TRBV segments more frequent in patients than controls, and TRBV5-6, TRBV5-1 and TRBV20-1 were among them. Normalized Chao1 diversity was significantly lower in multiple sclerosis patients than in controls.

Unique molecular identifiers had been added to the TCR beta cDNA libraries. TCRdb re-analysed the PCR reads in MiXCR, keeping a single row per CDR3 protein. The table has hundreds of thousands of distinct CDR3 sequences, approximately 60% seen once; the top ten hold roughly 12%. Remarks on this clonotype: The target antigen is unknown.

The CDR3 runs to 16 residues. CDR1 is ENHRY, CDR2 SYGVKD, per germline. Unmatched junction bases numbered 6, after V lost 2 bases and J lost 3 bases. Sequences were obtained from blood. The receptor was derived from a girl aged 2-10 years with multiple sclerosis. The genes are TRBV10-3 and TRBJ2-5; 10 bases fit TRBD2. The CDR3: CAISEPQAGGEETQYF. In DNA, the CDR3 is TGTGCCATCAGTGAGCCCCAAGCGGGGGGGGAAGAGACCCAGTACTTC.